This T cell receptor (beta chain) was documented in a study of OX40 agonist ivuxolimab in advanced cancers. The CDR3 runs to 15 residues. Trimming cost V 0 bases and J 6 bases, with 11 bases left between them. In germline, CDR1 is MGHRA, CDR2 YSYEKL. The assay was immunoSEQ multiplex PCR, and TCRdb's table has in-frame clones only and misses some. The top ten clones hold 16% of a sample with 20,000 to 25,000 clones, approximately 89% of them seen once. The receptor's source is an adult with an advanced solid tumor such as melanoma, head and neck, liver or kidney cancer. The chain has TRBV4-1 and TRBJ2-2; D is possibly TRBD2 (5 bases). The sample here was CD4+ or CD8+ T cells sorted from blood, taken in a trial of the OX40 agonist ivuxolimab. The CDR3 here is CASSQDRGNAGELFF. The CDR3, as DNA: TGCGCCAGCAGCCAAGATCGGGGTAATGCCGGGGAGCTGTTTTTT.